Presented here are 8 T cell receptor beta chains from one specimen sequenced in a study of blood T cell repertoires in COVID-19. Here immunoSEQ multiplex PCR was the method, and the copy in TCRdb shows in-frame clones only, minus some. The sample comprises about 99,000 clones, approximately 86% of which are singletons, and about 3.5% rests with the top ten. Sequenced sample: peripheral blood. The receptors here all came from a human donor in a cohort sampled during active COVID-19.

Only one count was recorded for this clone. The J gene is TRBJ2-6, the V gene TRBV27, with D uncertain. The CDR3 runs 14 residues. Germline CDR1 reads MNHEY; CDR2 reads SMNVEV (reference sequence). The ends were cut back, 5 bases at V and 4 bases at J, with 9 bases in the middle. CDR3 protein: CASSKQVGANVLTF. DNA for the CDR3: TGTGCCAGCAGTAAACAAGTAGGGGCCAACGTCCTGACTTTC.

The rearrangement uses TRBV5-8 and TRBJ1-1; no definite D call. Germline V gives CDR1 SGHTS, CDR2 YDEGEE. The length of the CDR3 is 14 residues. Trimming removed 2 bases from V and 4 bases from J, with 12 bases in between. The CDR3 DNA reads TGTGCCAGCAGCTTCCGCGGAGTCGGCACTGAAGCTTTCTTT. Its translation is CASSFRGVGTEAFF.

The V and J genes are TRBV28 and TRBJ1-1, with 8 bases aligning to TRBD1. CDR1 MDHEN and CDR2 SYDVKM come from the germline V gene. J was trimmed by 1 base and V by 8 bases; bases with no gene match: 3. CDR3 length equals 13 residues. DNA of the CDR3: TGTGCCAGCTTGGACAGGGCGAACACTGAAGCTTTCTTT. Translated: CASLDRANTEAFF.

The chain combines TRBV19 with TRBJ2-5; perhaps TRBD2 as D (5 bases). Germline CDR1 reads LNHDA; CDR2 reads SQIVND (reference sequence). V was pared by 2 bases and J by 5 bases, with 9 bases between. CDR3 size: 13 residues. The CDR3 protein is CASSITRGETQYF. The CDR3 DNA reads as TGTGCCAGTAGTATAACCCGCGGGGAGACCCAGTACTTC.

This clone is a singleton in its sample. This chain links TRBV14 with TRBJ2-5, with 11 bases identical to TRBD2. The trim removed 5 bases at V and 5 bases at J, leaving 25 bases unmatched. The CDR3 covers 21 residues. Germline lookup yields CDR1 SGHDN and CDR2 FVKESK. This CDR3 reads CASSERIPGLAEEYGGETQYF. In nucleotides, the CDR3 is TGTGCCAGCAGCGAACGCATCCCGGGACTAGCGGAAGAATACGGCGGGGAGACCCAGTACTTC.

CDR3 sequence (DNA): TGTGCCAGCAGCCCCCACGGAGAGGACATTCAGTACTTC. Amino acid sequence: CASSPHGEDIQYF. J is TRBJ2-4 and V is TRBV9; D ambiguous. V dropped 4 bases and J dropped 8 bases, with 13 bases sitting between them. This CDR3 comprises 13 residues. The germline gives CDR1 SGDLS, CDR2 YYNGEE.

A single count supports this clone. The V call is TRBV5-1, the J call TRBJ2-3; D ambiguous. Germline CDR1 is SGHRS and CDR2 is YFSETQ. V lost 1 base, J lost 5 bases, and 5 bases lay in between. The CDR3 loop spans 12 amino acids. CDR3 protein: CASSLIGDTQYF. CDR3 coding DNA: TGCGCCAGCAGCTTGATCGGAGATACGCAGTATTTT.

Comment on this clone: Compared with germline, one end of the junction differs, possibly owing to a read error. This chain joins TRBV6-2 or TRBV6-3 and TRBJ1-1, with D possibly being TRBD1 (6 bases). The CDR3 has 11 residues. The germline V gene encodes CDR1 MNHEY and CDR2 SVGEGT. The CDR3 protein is CASSLGGSETF. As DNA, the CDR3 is TGTGCCAGCAGTTTAGGGGGTTCGGAGACCTTT.